The clone carrying this T cell receptor beta chain was picked up one time. The data were produced by immunoSEQ multiplex PCR, yet TCRdb's version contains in-frame clones alone and is incomplete. The profile shows 130,000 to 150,000 clones, 80% to 90% of them singletons. This sample was taken from a study of blood T cell repertoires in COVID-19. Study-level background: Nucleic acid was either cDNA or gDNA, and it came from T cells, B-cell-depleted T cells, or PBMCs.

V was shortened by 5 bases and J by 0 bases, with 15 bases between the two germline ends. Germline CDR1 reads SGHDT; CDR2 reads YYEEEE. This CDR3 comprises 16 residues. The rearrangement links TRBV5-6 to TRBJ1-5; D possibly corresponds to TRBD1 (5 bases). This clonotype was sampled from a woman between 50 and 59 years old with acute or convalescent COVID-19. Sequenced: peripheral blood. The CDR3 DNA reads TGTGCCAGCAGTTCCTGGGGGGGATCTAGCAATCAGCCCCAGCATTTT. Its protein is CASSSWGGSSNQPQHF.